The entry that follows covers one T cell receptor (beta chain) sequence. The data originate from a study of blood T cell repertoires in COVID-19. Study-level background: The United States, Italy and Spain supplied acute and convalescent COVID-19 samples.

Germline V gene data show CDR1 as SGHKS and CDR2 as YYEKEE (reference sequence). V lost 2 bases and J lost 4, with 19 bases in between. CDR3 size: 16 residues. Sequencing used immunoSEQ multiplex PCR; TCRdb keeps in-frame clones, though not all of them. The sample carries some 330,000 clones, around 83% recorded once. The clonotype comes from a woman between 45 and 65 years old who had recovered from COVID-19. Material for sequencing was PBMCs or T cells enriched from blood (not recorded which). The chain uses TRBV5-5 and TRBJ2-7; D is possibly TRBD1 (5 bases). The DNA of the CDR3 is TGTGCCAGCAGCTTCTCTGTCGCGCAGGGTAGGTACGAGCAGTACTTC. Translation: CASSFSVAQGRYEQYF.